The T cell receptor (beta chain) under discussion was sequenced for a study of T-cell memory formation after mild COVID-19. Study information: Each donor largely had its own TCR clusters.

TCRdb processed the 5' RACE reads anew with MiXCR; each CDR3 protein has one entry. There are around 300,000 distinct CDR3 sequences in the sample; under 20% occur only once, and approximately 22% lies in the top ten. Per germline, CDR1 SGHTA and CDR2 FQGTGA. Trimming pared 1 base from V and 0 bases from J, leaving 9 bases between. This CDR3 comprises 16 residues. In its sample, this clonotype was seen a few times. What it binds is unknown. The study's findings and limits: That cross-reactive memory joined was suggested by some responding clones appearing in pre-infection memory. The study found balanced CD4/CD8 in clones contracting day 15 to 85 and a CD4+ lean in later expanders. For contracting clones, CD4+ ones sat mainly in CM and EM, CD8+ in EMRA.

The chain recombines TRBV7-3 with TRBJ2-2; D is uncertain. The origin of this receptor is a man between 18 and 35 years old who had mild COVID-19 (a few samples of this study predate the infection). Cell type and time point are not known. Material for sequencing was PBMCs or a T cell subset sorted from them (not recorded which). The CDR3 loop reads CASSLRGSPNTGELFF. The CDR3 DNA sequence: TGTGCCAGCAGCTTAAGGGGTTCCCCGAACACCGGGGAGCTGTTTTTT.